The table lists the clone carrying this TCR beta chain with many counts. The data were obtained in a study of blood T cells in healthy people across ages. Total RNA extracted from each sample amounted to at least 5 micrograms. Then a second PCR, running about 7 to 11 cycles, was carried out with a sample-barcoded 5' primer and a J-beta primer mix. In TCRdb, the 5' RACE reads were re-called with MiXCR into one record per CDR3 protein. This repertoire shows some 700,000 distinct CDR3 sequences, 20% to 25% found once; its top ten account for about 20%. Sequenced: blood. The receptor was derived from a man aged 65 to 85 in good health.

The CDR3 nucleotides read TGTGCCATCAGTGACCCCTATAAATCGGTCCGTTCCTACGAGCAGTACTTC. Its protein is CAISDPYKSVRSYEQYF. The chain recombines TRBV10-3 with TRBJ2-7; no clear D. Trimming took 3 bases from V and 1 from J, leaving 19 bases between them. The CDR3 is 17 amino acids. Germline-derived CDR1 and CDR2 are ENHRY and SYGVKD.